The 2 T cell receptor beta chains presented below share a single source sample, sequenced in a study of a mutant IDH1 vaccine in newly diagnosed glioma. Time point here: baseline, week 1 (first vaccination visit). The treatment is: pre-vaccination baseline after standard-of-care therapy. Assay used: immunoSEQ multiplex PCR; TCRdb lists only in-frame clones, some missing. This sample has about 33,000 clones, with 88% found just once. The sample was PBMCs, taken from a glioma patient treated with radiotherapy, temozolomide or both. The receptors come from a woman in her thirties or forties with glioma.

The J gene is TRBJ2-3, the V gene TRBV6-1; 8 bases are a match to TRBD2. CDR1 and CDR2 from the germline V gene are MNHNS and SASEGT. The V and J ends lost 2 bases and 3 bases, in that order; junction bases with no gene match: 7. The CDR3 covers 16 residues. Written as DNA, the CDR3 is TGTGCCAGCAGTGAATGGAGCGGGAGTGATACAGATACGCAGTATTTT. This sequence encodes CASSEWSGSDTDTQYF.

J is TRBJ1-2 and V is TRBV7-9; TRBD1 aligns across 9 bases. V trimming: 1 base; J trimming: 8 bases; junction bases outside the gene matches: 8. This CDR3 comprises 15 residues. Germline V CDR1 and CDR2: SEHNR, FQNEAQ (reference sequence). The CDR3 sequence: CASSLDSGQGGGYTF. The CDR3 region has the DNA TGTGCCAGCAGCTTAGACTCGGGACAGGGAGGAGGCTACACCTTC.